The 5 T cell receptor beta chains given below trace back to one sample, sequenced in a study of blood T cells in healthy people across ages. PCR was performed a second time for about 6 to 12 cycles using a sample-barcoded 5' primer and a J-beta primer mix. TCRdb analysed the 5' RACE reads with MiXCR anew, one entry per CDR3 protein. The sample has roughly 930,000 distinct CDR3 sequences; roughly 43% are singletons. Material: blood. All receptors come from a man in his thirties or forties in good health.

The chain links TRBV18 to TRBJ2-7, with TRBD1 as a possible D gene (5 bases). The CDR3 consists of 16 residues. Germline V CDR1 and CDR2: KGHSH, LQKENI. Between the trimmed V and J ends, which lost 0 bases and 0 bases, there was a span of 12 bases. CDR3 nucleotides: TGTGCCAGCTCACCACCAAACACAGGCCTCTCCTACGAGCAGTACTTC. The encoded protein is CASSPPNTGLSYEQYF. Full variable domain (outside the CDR3, taken from reference TRBV18 and TRBJ2-7): NAGVMQNPRHLVRRRGQEARLRCSPMKGHSHVYWYRQLPEEGLKFMVYLQKENIIDESGMPKERFSAEFPKEGPSILRIQQVVRGDSAAYFCASSPPNTGLSYEQYFGPGTRLTVT.

CDR3 protein: CATIRQGGNYGYTF. CDR3 DNA: TGTGCCACCATTAGACAGGGTGGGAACTATGGCTACACCTTC. This chain uses TRBV6-1 with TRBJ1-2; 7 bases fit TRBD1. The V segment lost 10 bases and the J segment 2 bases; nucleotides outside the gene matches: 10. Germline V CDR1 and CDR2: MNHNS, SASEGT. This CDR3 has 14 residues.

This clonotype appeared a single time. The rearrangement links TRBV4-1 to TRBJ2-7, with 9 bases fitting TRBD1. Trimming removed 2 bases from V and 4 bases from J; junction bases left unmatched: 6. CDR1 is MGHRA, CDR2 YSYEKL, per germline. The CDR3 totals 15 residues. CDR3 DNA sequence: TGCGCCAGCAGCCAACTAGGGACAGGGCTTTACGAGCAGTACTTC. This gives the protein CASSQLGTGLYEQYF.

This chain connects TRBV11-2 to TRBJ2-5; 12 bases map to TRBD2. Germline V gene data show CDR1 as SGHAT and CDR2 as FQNNGV. This CDR3 is 18 amino acids long. The J segment lost 4 bases and the V segment lost 4 bases, leaving 13 bases of the junction unmatched. The CDR3 is CASSYRMTSGGRAETQYF. The DNA of the CDR3 is TGTGCCAGCAGCTACCGAATGACTAGCGGGGGAAGAGCAGAGACCCAGTACTTC.

The rearrangement joins TRBV27 to TRBJ2-1; 12 bases agree with TRBD2. V trimming: 6 bases; J trimming: 0 bases; junction bases outside the gene matches: 9. Germline assignment: CDR1 MNHEY and CDR2 SMNVEV (reference sequence). The length of the CDR3 is 18 residues. This CDR3 is CASSMTSGGASSYNEQFF. The CDR3 DNA reads as TGTGCCAGCAGCATGACTAGCGGGGGCGCGAGCTCCTACAATGAGCAGTTCTTC.